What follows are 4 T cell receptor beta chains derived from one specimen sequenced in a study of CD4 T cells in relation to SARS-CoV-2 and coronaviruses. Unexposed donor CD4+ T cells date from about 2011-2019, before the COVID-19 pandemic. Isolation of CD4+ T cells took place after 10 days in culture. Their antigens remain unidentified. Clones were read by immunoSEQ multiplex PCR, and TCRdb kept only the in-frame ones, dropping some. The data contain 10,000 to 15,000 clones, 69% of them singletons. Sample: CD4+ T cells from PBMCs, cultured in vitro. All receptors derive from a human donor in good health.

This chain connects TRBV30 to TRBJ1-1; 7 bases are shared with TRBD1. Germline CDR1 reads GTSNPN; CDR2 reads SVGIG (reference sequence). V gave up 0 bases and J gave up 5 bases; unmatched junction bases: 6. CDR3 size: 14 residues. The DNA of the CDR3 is TGTGCCTGGAGTGTTCCAGGGGGTTGGACTGAAGCTTTCTTT. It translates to CAWSVPGGWTEAFF. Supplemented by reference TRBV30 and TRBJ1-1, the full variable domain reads SQTIHQWPATLVQPVGSPLSLECTVEGTSNPNLYWYRQAAGRGLQLLFYSVGIGQISSEVPQNLSASRPQDRQFILSSKKLLLSDSGFYLCAWSVPGGWTEAFFGQGTRLTVV.

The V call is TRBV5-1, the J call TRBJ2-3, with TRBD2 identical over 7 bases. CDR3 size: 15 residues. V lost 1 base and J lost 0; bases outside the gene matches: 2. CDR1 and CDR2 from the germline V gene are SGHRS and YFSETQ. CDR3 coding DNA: TGCGCCAGCAGCTTGACTAGCGCTAGCACAGATACGCAGTATTTT. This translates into CASSLTSASTDTQYF.

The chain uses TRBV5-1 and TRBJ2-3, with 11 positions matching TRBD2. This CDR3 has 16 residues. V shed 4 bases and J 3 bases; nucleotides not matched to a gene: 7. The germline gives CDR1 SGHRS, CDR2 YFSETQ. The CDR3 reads CASSPLAGEGTDTQYF. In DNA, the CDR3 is TGCGCCAGCAGCCCACTAGCGGGAGAAGGAACAGATACGCAGTATTTT.

The CDR3 region is CASNKEETQYF. The CDR3 DNA sequence: TGCGCCAGCAACAAAGAAGAGACCCAGTACTTC. The chain recombines TRBV5-1 with TRBJ2-5; D is undetermined. V was pared by 6 bases and J by 3 bases, with 6 bases between. Germline lookup yields CDR1 SGHRS and CDR2 YFSETQ. The CDR3 covers 11 residues.